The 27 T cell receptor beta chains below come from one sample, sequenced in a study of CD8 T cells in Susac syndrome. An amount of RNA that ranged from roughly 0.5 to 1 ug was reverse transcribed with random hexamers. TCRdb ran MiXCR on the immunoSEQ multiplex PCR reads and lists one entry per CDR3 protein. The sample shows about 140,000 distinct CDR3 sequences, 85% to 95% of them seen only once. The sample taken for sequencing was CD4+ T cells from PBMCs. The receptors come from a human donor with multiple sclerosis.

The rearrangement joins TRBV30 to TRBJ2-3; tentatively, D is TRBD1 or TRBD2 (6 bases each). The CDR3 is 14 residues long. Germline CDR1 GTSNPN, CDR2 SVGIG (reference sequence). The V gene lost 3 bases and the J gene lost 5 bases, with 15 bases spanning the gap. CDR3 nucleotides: TGTGCCTGGAGACGGGGGCCGGGCCTAGATACGCAGTATTTT. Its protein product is CAWRRGPGLDTQYF.

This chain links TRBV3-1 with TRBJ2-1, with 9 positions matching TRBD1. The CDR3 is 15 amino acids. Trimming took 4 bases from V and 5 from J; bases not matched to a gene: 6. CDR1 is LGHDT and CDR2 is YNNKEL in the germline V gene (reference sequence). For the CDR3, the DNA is TGTGCCAGCAGCCGTCGACAGGGGGATCACAATGAGCAGTTCTTC. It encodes CASSRRQGDHNEQFF.

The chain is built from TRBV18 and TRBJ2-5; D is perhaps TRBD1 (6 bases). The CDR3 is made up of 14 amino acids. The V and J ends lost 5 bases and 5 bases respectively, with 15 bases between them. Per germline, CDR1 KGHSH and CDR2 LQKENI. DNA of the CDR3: TGTGCCAGCTCAACCACAGGGTGGGGCGAGACCCAGTACTTC. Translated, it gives CASSTTGWGETQYF.

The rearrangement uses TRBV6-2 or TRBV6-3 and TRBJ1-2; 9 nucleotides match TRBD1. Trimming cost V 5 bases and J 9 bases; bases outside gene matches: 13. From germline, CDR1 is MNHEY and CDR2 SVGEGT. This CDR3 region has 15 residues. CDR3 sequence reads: CASSKPDRGGLSYTF. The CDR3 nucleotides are TGTGCCAGCAGTAAACCGGACAGGGGAGGACTGAGCTACACCTTC.

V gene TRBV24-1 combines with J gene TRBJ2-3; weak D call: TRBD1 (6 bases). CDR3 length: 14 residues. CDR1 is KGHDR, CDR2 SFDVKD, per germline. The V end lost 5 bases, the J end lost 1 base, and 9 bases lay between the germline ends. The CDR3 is CATSGAGGTDTQYF. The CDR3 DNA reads TGTGCCACCAGTGGCGCAGGGGGCACAGATACGCAGTATTTT.

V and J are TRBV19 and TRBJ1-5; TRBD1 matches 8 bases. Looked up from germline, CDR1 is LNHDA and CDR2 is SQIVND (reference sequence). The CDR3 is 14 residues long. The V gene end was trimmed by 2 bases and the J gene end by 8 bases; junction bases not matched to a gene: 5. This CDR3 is CASSISAGGKPQHF. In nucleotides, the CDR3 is TGTGCCAGTAGTATATCGGCAGGGGGCAAGCCCCAGCATTTT.

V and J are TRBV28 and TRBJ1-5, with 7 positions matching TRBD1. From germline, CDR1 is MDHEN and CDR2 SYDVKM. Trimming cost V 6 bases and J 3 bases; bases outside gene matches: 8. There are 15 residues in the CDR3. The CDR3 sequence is CASSFPRGHNQPQHF. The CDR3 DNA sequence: TGTGCCAGCAGCTTTCCAAGGGGGCACAATCAGCCCCAGCATTTT.

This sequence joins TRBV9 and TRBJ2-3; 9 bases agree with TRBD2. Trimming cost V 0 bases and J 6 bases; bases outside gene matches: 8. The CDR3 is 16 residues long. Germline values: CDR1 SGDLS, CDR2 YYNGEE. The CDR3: CASSVASRGGRDTQYF. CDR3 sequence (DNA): TGTGCCAGCAGCGTAGCTTCGCGGGGGGGCCGGGATACGCAGTATTTT.

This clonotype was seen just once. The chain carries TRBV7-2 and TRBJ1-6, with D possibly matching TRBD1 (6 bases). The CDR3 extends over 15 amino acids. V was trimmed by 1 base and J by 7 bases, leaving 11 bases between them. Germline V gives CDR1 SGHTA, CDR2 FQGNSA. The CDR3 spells CASSLEGQSNSPLHF. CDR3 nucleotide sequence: TGTGCCAGCAGCTTAGAAGGACAGAGCAATTCACCCCTCCACTTT.

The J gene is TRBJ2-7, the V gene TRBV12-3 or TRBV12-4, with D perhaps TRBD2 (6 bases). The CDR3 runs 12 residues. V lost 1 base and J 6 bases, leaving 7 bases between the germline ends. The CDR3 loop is CASSLGRAEQYF. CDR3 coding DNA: TGTGCCAGCAGTTTAGGGAGGGCCGAGCAGTACTTC.

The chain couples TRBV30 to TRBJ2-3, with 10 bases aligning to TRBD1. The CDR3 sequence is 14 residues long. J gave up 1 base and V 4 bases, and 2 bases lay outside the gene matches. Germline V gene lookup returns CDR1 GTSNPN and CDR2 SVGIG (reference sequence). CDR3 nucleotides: TGTGCCTGGATGGGGACAGGGGGCACAGATACGCAGTATTTT. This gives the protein CAWMGTGGTDTQYF.

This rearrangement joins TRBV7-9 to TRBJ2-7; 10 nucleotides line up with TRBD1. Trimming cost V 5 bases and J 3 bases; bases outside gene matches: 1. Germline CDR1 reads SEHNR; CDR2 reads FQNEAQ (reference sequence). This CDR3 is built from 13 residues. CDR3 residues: CASSRTGGYEQYF. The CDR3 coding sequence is TGTGCCAGCAGCCGGACAGGGGGCTACGAGCAGTACTTC.

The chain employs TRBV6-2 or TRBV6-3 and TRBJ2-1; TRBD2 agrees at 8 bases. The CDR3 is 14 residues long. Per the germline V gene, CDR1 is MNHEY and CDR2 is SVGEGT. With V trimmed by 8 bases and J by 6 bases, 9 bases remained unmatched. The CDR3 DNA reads TGTGCCAGCCGGTCGGGGGGGTCGGGCAATGAGCAGTTCTTC. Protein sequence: CASRSGGSGNEQFF.

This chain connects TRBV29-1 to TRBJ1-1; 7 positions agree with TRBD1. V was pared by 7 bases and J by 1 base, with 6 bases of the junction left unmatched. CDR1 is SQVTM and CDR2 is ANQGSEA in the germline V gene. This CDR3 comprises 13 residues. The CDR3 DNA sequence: TGCAGCGGTAGCAGGGGGGGGAACACTGAAGCTTTCTTT. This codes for CSGSRGGNTEAFF. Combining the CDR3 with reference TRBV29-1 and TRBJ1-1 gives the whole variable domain SAVISQKPSRDICQRGTSLTIQCQVDSQVTMMFWYRQQPGQSLTLIATANQGSEATYESGFVIDKFPISRPNLTFSTLTVSNMSPEDSSIYLCSGSRGGNTEAFFGQGTRLTVV.

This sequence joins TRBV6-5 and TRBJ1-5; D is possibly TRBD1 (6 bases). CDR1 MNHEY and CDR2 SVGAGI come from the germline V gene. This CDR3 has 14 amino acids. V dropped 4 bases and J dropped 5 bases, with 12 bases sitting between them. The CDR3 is CASSSGRGHQPQHF. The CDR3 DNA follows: TGTGCCAGCAGTTCCGGCAGGGGCCATCAGCCCCAGCATTTT.

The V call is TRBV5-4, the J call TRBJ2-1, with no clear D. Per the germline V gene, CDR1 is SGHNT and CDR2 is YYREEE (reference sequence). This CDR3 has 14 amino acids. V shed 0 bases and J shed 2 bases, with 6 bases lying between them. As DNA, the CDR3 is TGTGCCAGCAGCTTGGGACCAGCCTACAATGAGCAGTTCTTC. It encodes CASSLGPAYNEQFF.

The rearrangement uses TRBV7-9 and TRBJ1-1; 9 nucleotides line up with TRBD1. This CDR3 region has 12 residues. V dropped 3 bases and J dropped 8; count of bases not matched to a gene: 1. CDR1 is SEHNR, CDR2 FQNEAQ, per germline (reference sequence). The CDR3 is CASSLGQGEAFF. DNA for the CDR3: TGTGCCAGCAGCTTGGGACAGGGCGAAGCTTTCTTT.

The CDR3 coding sequence is TGTGCCAGCTCACTTTTAGGTGCGCGCGGACACACGAACACTGAAGCTTTCTTT. This sequence encodes CASSLLGARGHTNTEAFF. J is TRBJ1-1 and V is TRBV18; a possible D gene is TRBD1 (5 bases). V was trimmed by 4 bases and J by 1 base, leaving 22 bases between them. The CDR3 extends over 18 amino acids. The germline CDR1 and CDR2 sequences are KGHSH and LQKENI.

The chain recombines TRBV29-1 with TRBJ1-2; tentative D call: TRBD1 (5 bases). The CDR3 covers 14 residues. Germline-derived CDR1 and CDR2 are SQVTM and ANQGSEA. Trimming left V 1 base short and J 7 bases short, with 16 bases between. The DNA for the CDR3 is TGCAGCGTTGAAGCAGGGTCCCTAGGAAGTGGCTACACCTTC. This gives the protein CSVEAGSLGSGYTF.

CDR3 protein: CATSRGPTYNEQFF. CDR3 sequence (DNA): TGTGCCACCAGCAGGGGCCCTACCTACAATGAGCAGTTCTTC. This sequence joins TRBV24-1 and TRBJ2-1; perhaps TRBD1 as D (6 bases). This CDR3 contains 14 residues. V lost 7 bases to trimming and J lost 2 bases, with 11 bases between them. The germline CDR1 and CDR2 sequences are KGHDR and SFDVKD.

The DNA for the CDR3 is TGTGCCACCAGTGATCGCGCCGAGACCAGGCAGTATTTT. This gives the protein CATSDRAETRQYF. V usage is TRBV24-1 and J usage is TRBJ2-3; D is ambiguous. V gave up 3 bases and J gave up 11 bases, with 14 bases separating them. CDR3 length equals 13 residues. Germline V gives CDR1 KGHDR, CDR2 SFDVKD.

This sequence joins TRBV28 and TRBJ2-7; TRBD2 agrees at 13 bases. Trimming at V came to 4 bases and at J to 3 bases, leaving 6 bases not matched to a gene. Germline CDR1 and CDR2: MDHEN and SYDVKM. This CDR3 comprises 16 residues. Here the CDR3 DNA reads TGTGCCAGCAGTTCCCCTCGGACTAGCGGGAGCTACGAGCAGTACTTC. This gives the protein CASSSPRTSGSYEQYF. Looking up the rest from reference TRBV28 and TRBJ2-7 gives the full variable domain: DVKVTQSSRYLVKRTGEKVFLECVQDMDHENMFWYRQDPGLGLRLIYFSYDVKMKEKGDIPEGYSVSREKKERFSLILESASTNQTSMYLCASSSPRTSGSYEQYFGPGTRLTVT.

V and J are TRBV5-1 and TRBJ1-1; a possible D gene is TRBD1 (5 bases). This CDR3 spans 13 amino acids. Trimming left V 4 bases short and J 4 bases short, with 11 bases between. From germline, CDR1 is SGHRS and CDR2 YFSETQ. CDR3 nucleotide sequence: TGCGCCAGCAGCCTCGGACAACTCACTGAAGCTTTCTTT. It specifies CASSLGQLTEAFF.

The CDR3 DNA sequence: TGTGCCAGCAGCGTAGGGGGTAGAGACGAGCAGTACTTC. Protein sequence: CASSVGGRDEQYF. The chain has TRBV9 and TRBJ2-7; D gene ambiguous. V lost 0 bases, J lost 5 bases, and 9 bases lay in between. Germline CDR1 is SGDLS and CDR2 is YYNGEE. This CDR3 comprises 13 residues.

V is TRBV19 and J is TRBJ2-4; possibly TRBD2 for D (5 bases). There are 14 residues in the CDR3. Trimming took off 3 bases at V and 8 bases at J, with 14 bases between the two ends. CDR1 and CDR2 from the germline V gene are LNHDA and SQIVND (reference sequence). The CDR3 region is CASSIGGPPDIQYF. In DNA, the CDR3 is TGTGCCAGTAGTATCGGCGGGCCACCGGACATTCAGTACTTC.

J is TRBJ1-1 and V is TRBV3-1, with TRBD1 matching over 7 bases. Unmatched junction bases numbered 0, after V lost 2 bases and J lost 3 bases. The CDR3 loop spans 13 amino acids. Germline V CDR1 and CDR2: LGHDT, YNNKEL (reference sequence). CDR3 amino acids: CASSQRGHTEAFF. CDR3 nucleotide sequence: TGTGCCAGCAGCCAAAGGGGGCACACTGAAGCTTTCTTT.

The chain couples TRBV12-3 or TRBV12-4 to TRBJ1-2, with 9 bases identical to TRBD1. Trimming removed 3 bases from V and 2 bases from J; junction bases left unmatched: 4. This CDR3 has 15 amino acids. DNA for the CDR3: TGTGCCAGCAGTTTGGGACAGGGTTCCAACTATGGCTACACCTTC. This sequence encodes CASSLGQGSNYGYTF.